A single sample is the source of the 16 T cell receptor beta chains below, sequenced in a study of molecular identifiers for immune sequencing clone quantification. TCRdb processed the PCR reads anew with MiXCR; each CDR3 protein has one entry. The table has 65,000 or so distinct CDR3 sequences, 15% to 20% seen once. The sequencing input was naive CD8+ T cells from blood, with Jurkat cell RNA spiked in. Subset of the sample: FACS-sorted CD8+CD4-CCR7+CD45RA+ naive T cells. The receptors come from a human donor in good health. Some libraries in this study had Jurkat cell RNA spiked in.

The table lists this clonotype with many counts. The chain joins TRBV9 to TRBJ1-1; 10 bases align to TRBD1. V trimming: 1 base; J trimming: 3 bases; junction bases outside the gene matches: 3. The CDR3 has 15 amino acids. The germline gives CDR1 SGDLS, CDR2 YYNGEE. CDR3 DNA sequence: TGTGCCAGCAGCGTAACGGACAGGGGGGACACTGAAGCTTTCTTT. Its protein is CASSVTDRGDTEAFF.

The chain couples TRBV29-1 to TRBJ2-7; D unresolved. The CDR3 totals 10 residues. V was shortened by 6 bases and J by 5 bases, with 8 bases between the two germline ends. Germline CDR1 and CDR2: SQVTM and ANQGSEA. CDR3 sequence (DNA): TGCAGCGTGACGATAGACGAGCAGTACTTC. It translates to CSVTIDEQYF.

The CDR3 DNA reads TGTGCCAGCAGCCAAGGTATGGGCTACGAGCAGTACTTC. Protein sequence: CASSQGMGYEQYF. The chain links TRBV14 to TRBJ2-7, with D uncertain. V lost 1 base, J lost 3 bases, and 7 bases lay in between. The CDR3 is made up of 13 amino acids. Germline V gives CDR1 SGHDN, CDR2 FVKESK.

In this sample, this clonotype turned up a few times. The V call is TRBV6-1, the J call TRBJ2-1; 7 bases agree with TRBD1. This CDR3 comprises 15 residues. CDR1 MNHNS and CDR2 SASEGT come from the germline V gene. The J segment lost 4 bases and the V segment lost 7 bases, leaving 10 bases of the junction unmatched. This chain's CDR3 is CASNLDRVGYNEQFF. CDR3 sequence (DNA): TGTGCCAGCAATCTAGACAGGGTGGGATACAATGAGCAGTTCTTC.

This clonotype occurred many times. The rearrangement links TRBV4-1 to TRBJ2-7, with 7 bases fitting TRBD1. V dropped 4 bases and J dropped 3; count of bases not matched to a gene: 6. This CDR3 is built from 14 residues. Germline V gene sequence: CDR1 MGHRA, CDR2 YSYEKL. The chain's CDR3 is CASSRKTGLYEQYF. Here the CDR3 DNA reads TGCGCCAGCAGCCGAAAGACAGGGCTCTACGAGCAGTACTTC.

This clonotype was counted many times. The V gene is TRBV30, the J gene TRBJ1-1, with D hard to call. The CDR3 runs to 11 residues. Germline V gene data show CDR1 as GTSNPN and CDR2 as SVGIG (reference sequence). Trimming took off 5 bases at V and 9 bases at J, with 13 bases between the two ends. The CDR3 region has the DNA TGTGCCTGGTCTAGGGCACCTAAAGCTTTCTTT. It is translated as CAWSRAPKAFF.

This clonotype was recorded many times. V and J are TRBV20-1 and TRBJ2-7; 11 nucleotides agree with TRBD2. Germline V gives CDR1 DFQATT, CDR2 SNEGSKA (reference sequence). V trimming: 2 bases; J trimming: 2 bases; junction bases outside the gene matches: 8. The CDR3 covers 16 residues. The CDR3 region is CSARSPMTSGTYEQYF. Here the CDR3 DNA reads TGCAGTGCTAGATCCCCGATGACTAGCGGGACCTACGAGCAGTACTTC.

This clonotype has ten or more counts. The chain has TRBV12-5 and TRBJ1-1, with D possibly TRBD1 on 5 matching bases. In germline, CDR1 is LGHNT, CDR2 FRNRAP. Trimming cost V 0 bases and J 3 bases, with 26 bases left between them. CDR3 length equals 20 residues. CDR3 protein: CASGLVPSGPDELGDTEAFF. CDR3 DNA sequence: TGTGCTAGTGGTTTGGTACCCTCGGGACCAGACGAATTGGGGGACACTGAAGCTTTCTTT.

Many counts were recorded for this clonotype. CDR3 residues: CASSSDRDRGNTEAFF. The CDR3 DNA reads TGTGCCAGCAGTTCCGACCGGGACAGGGGGAACACTGAAGCTTTCTTT. The rearrangement uses TRBV6-2 or TRBV6-3 and TRBJ1-1; 10 bases fit TRBD1. J lost 1 base, V lost 4 bases, and 6 bases had no gene match. CDR3 length: 16 amino acids. Germline CDR1 reads MNHEY; CDR2 reads SVGEGT.

This clonotype has a count of ten or more. The genes are TRBV28 and TRBJ1-1; a possible D gene is TRBD1 (5 bases). Germline loops: CDR1 MDHEN, CDR2 SYDVKM. The CDR3 has 14 residues. V was shortened by 4 bases and J by 2 bases, with 11 bases between the two germline ends. The chain's CDR3 is CASSWTGVNTEAFF. The CDR3 bases are TGTGCCAGCAGTTGGACGGGGGTAAACACTGAAGCTTTCTTT.

This clonotype has a count of ten or more. This sequence joins TRBV6-1 and TRBJ2-5, with a possible D match to TRBD1 (5 bases). The CDR3 spans 17 residues. CDR1 is MNHNS, CDR2 SASEGT, per germline. Trimming shortened V by 2 bases and J by 3 bases, and 19 bases separated the two germline ends. CDR3 nucleotide sequence: TGTGCCAGCAGTGAAAATTTTTTCGGTCAGGGCGAAGAGACCCAGTACTTC. Translated, it gives CASSENFFGQGEETQYF.

This clonotype occurred many times. The chain combines TRBV30 with TRBJ2-1; 8 positions match TRBD1. Germline CDR1 is GTSNPN and CDR2 is SVGIG (reference sequence). V lost 4 bases and J lost 0; bases outside the gene matches: 2. There are 14 residues in the CDR3. CDR3 loop: CAWMDRASYNEQFF. The CDR3 DNA reads TGTGCCTGGATGGACAGGGCCTCCTACAATGAGCAGTTCTTC.

This clonotype appeared many times. V and J are TRBV13 and TRBJ2-3; 10 bases match TRBD2. V gave up 6 bases and J gave up 3 bases; unmatched junction bases: 3. CDR3 length equals 14 residues. Germline assignment: CDR1 PRHDT and CDR2 FYEKMQ (reference sequence). CDR3 protein: CASRAGGPTDTQYF. DNA for the CDR3: TGTGCCAGCAGAGCGGGAGGGCCGACAGATACGCAGTATTTT.

This sequence joins TRBV4-1 and TRBJ2-1; a possible D gene is TRBD2 (6 bases). The CDR3 sequence is 13 residues long. Trimming removed 5 bases from V and 3 bases from J, with 8 bases in between. CDR1 is MGHRA and CDR2 is YSYEKL in the germline V gene. The CDR3 region is CASSSTSYNEQFF. The DNA of the CDR3 is TGCGCCAGCAGCTCGACTAGCTACAATGAGCAGTTCTTC.

This clonotype was counted at least ten times. The chain couples TRBV28 to TRBJ2-7; the D gene is possibly TRBD1 (6 bases). Germline V gene data show CDR1 as MDHEN and CDR2 as SYDVKM. This CDR3 is built from 16 residues. The V gene lost 2 bases and the J gene lost 0 bases, with 14 bases spanning the gap. CDR3 loop: CASSLNLGGLSYEQYF. CDR3 nucleotide sequence: TGTGCCAGCAGTTTAAATCTTGGGGGCCTCTCCTACGAGCAGTACTTC.

This clonotype was seen a few times. It may be a read error: a sequence one base away is much more abundant. For the CDR3, the DNA is TGCAGTGCTAGAGTTCCGAATGAGCAGTTCTTC. This gives the protein CSARVPNEQFF. J is TRBJ2-1 and V is TRBV20-1; D ambiguous. Trimming shortened V by 1 base and J by 7 bases, and 5 bases separated the two germline ends. This CDR3 is 11 amino acids long. Per germline, CDR1 DFQATT and CDR2 SNEGSKA (reference sequence).